The T cell receptor beta chain described here comes from a study of T cells after somatic rescue of genetic block. CDR1 KGHSH and CDR2 LQKENI come from the germline V gene. This CDR3 is 15 amino acids long. The V and J ends lost 0 bases and 2 bases respectively, with 11 bases between them. Only in-frame clones appear in the TCRdb table, and some are missing; sequencing was by immunoSEQ multiplex PCR. The profile shows approximately 13,000 clones, roughly 72% of them singletons. The chain employs TRBV18 and TRBJ2-7, with D maybe TRBD2 (6 bases). The receptor's source is a boy younger than 18. The source material was peripheral blood mononuclear cells (PBMCs). The CDR3 bases are TGTGCCAGCTCACCACCCTTAAGCGGGCCCTACGAGCAGTACTTC. Translated, it gives CASSPPLSGPYEQYF.